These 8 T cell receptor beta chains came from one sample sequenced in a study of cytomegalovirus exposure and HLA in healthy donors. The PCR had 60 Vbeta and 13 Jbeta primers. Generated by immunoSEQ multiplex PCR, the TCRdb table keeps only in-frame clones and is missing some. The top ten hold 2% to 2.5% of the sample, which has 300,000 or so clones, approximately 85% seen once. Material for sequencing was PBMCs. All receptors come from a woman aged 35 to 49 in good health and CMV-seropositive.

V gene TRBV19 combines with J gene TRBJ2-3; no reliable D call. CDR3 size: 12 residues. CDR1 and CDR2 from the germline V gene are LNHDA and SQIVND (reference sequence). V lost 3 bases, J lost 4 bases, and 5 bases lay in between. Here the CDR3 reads CASSIIPDTQYF. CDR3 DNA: TGTGCCAGTAGTATTATTCCAGATACGCAGTATTTT.

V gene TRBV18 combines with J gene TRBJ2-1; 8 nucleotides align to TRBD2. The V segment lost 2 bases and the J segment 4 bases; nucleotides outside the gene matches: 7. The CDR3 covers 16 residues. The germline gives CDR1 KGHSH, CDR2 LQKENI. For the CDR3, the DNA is TGTGCCAGCTCACCAAAGCGGGAGCTCCTTTACAATGAGCAGTTCTTC. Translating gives CASSPKRELLYNEQFF.

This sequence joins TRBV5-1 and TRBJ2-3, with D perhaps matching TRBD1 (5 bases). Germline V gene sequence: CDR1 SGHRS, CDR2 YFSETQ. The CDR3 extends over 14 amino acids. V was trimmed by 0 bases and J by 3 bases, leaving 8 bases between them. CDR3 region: CASSLGRETDTQYF. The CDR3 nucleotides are TGCGCCAGCAGCTTGGGCAGGGAAACAGATACGCAGTATTTT.

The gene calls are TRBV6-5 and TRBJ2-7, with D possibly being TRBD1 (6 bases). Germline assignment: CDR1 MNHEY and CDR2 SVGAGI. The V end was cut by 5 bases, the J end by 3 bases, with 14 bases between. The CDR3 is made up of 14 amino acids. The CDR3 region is CASSQRQDYYEQYF. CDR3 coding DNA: TGTGCCAGCAGTCAACGACAGGATTACTACGAGCAGTACTTC.

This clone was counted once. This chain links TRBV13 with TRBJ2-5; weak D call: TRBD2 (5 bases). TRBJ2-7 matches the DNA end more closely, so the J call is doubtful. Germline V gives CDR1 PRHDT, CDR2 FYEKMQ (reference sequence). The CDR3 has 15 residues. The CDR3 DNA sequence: TGTGCCAGCAGCTTAATGGCAGGAGGAACCTACGAGCAGTACTTC. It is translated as CASSLMAGGTYEQYF.

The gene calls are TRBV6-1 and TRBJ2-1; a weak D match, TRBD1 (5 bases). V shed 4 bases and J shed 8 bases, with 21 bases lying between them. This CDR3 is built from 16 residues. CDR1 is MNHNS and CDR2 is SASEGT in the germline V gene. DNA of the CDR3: TGTGCCAGCAGTGTAGGGTTTGCCCAGGGTCAAGATGAGCAGTTCTTC. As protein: CASSVGFAQGQDEQFF.

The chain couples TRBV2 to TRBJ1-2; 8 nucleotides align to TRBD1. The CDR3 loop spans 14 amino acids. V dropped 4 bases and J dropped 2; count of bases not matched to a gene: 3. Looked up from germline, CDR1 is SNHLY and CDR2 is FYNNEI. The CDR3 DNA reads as TGTGCCAGCAGTGTACAGGGGGTAAACTATGGCTACACCTTC. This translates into CASSVQGVNYGYTF. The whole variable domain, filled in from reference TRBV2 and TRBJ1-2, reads EPEVTQTPSHQVTQMGQEVILRCVPISNHLYFYWYRQILGQKVEFLVSFYNNEISEKSEIFDDQFSVERPDGSNFTLKIRSTKLEDSAMYFCASSVQGVNYGYTFGSGTRLTVV.

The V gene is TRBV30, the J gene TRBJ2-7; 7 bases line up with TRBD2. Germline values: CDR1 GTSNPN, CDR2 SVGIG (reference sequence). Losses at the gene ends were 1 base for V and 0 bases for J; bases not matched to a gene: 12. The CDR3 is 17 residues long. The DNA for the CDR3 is TGTGCCTGGAGTGCCACCTGGGGTGGCGGGAGCTCCTACGAGCAGTACTTC. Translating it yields CAWSATWGGGSSYEQYF.